The 9 T cell receptor beta chains in this list originate from one sample, sequenced in a study of blood T cells in healthy people across ages (dated by TCRdb to between 2014 and 2016). Library prep was done by 5' RACE. TCRdb shows the sequencer as Illumina HiSeq 2500. The second PCR ran for roughly 6 to 11 cycles and used a J-beta primer mix along with a sample-barcoded 5' primer. In TCRdb, the public reads were trimmed at Q25 with fastp and aligned with MiXCR, with productive beta chains retained. Under each unique CDR3 protein, matching rows form one entry showing the most common genes and DNA. The sample table shows approximately 1.5 million distinct CDR3 sequences, and about 45% are seen once. Jointly, the top ten make up approximately 4.1% of the sample. Input material: blood. All receptors come from a woman between 18 and 29 years old in good health.

This clonotype showed up just once. The chain links TRBV7-2 to TRBJ1-2; a possible D gene is TRBD1 (5 bases). The ends were cut back, 0 bases at V and 7 bases at J, with 15 bases in the middle. In germline, CDR1 is SGHTA, CDR2 FQGNSA. The CDR3 sequence is 15 residues long. CDR3 loop: CASSLAPAGNGGYTF. The CDR3 DNA reads as TGTGCCAGCAGCTTAGCCCCGGCAGGGAATGGTGGCTACACCTTC. Full variable domain (missing parts from reference TRBV7-2 and TRBJ1-2): GAGVSQSPSNKVTEKGKDVELRCDPISGHTALYWYRQSLGQGLEFLIYFQGNSAPDKSGLPSDRFSAERTGGSVSTLTIQRTQQEDSAVYLCASSLAPAGNGGYTFGSGTRLTVV.

This chain connects TRBV7-2 to TRBJ2-1; the D gene is possibly TRBD2 (6 bases). Germline CDR1 and CDR2: SGHTA and FQGNSA. Deletions cut 7 bases from V and 0 bases from J, with 16 bases between. The CDR3 is 16 amino acids. CDR3 DNA sequence: TGTGCCAGCACCGAGGCCGTCGGGAGCTCCTACAATGAGCAGTTCTTC. Protein sequence: CASTEAVGSSYNEQFF.

The V gene is TRBV27, the J gene TRBJ2-1; TRBD2 matches at 11 bases. CDR1 and CDR2 (germline): MNHEY, SMNVEV (reference sequence). J was trimmed by 7 bases and V by 0 bases; bases with no gene match: 2. CDR3 size: 15 residues. DNA for the CDR3: TGTGCCAGCAGTTTATCTAGCGGGAGGGTGAATGAGCAGTTCTTC. This encodes CASSLSSGRVNEQFF.

This clonotype was picked up a small number of times. The V call is TRBV3-1, the J call TRBJ1-2, with 10 bases fitting TRBD1. Trimming at V came to 3 bases and at J to 5 bases, leaving 3 bases not matched to a gene. In germline, CDR1 is LGHDT, CDR2 YNNKEL (reference sequence). CDR3 size: 14 residues. In DNA, the CDR3 is TGTGCCAGCAGCCATGGGGACAGGGGATATGGCTACACCTTC. It codes for CASSHGDRGYGYTF.

The V and J genes are TRBV20-1 and TRBJ1-2; possible D gene TRBD1, 5 bases. CDR3 size: 16 residues. The V gene's germline CDR1 is DFQATT and CDR2 SNEGSKA (reference sequence). V was shortened by 0 bases and J by 5 bases, with 19 bases between the two germline ends. The CDR3 DNA is TGCAGTGCTAGAGATCAGAGGGTATGGGACTTATATGGCTACACCTTC. It is translated as CSARDQRVWDLYGYTF.

This chain connects TRBV9 to TRBJ1-1, with a possible D match to TRBD1 (5 bases). The CDR3 loop spans 14 amino acids. CDR1 and CDR2 from the germline V gene are SGDLS and YYNGEE. Deletions cut 4 bases from V and 7 bases from J, with 17 bases between. For the CDR3, the DNA is TGTGCCAGCAGCTTCGCGTCCGGGGCCGGTGAAGCTTTCTTT. Protein: CASSFASGAGEAFF.

The chain uses TRBV12-3 or TRBV12-4 and TRBJ2-1; 7 bases fit TRBD2. The trim removed 4 bases at V and 9 bases at J, leaving 6 bases unmatched. The CDR3 is made up of 13 amino acids. DNA for the CDR3: TGTGCCAGCAGTTGGGGGGGGGAGGCTGAGCAGTTCTTC. This gives the protein CASSWGGEAEQFF.

The rearrangement links TRBV4-3 to TRBJ2-1; 15 nucleotides align to TRBD2. The V and J ends lost 0 bases and 2 bases, in that order; junction bases with no gene match: 5. Germline values: CDR1 LGHNA, CDR2 YSLEER. This CDR3 is built from 19 residues. As DNA, the CDR3 is TGCGCCAGCAGCCAAGATGGGGGACTAGCGGGAGGCCCCTACAATGAGCAGTTCTTC. Its translation: CASSQDGGLAGGPYNEQFF.

V is TRBV20-1 and J is TRBJ2-3; tentatively, D is TRBD1 (6 bases). CDR1 and CDR2 from the germline V gene are DFQATT and SNEGSKA (reference sequence). V lost 5 bases and J lost 0, with 12 bases in between. This CDR3 has 14 amino acids. The CDR3 DNA reads as TGCAGTGCTTGGGCAGGGGTAAGCACAGATACGCAGTATTTT. It is translated as CSAWAGVSTDTQYF.